Described below is a single T cell receptor (beta chain) sequence and its context. Its target is not known. This sample was taken from a study of T cell responses to AZD1222 COVID-19 vaccine. Findings of the study overall: Repertoire sampling happened only post peak T cell response. After two AZD1222 doses, spike-specific TCR breadth and depth rose versus day 0. Seropositive status at baseline applied to only a handful of AZD1222 recipients.

This CDR3 region has 12 residues. Trimming took off 4 bases at V and 10 bases at J, with 16 bases between the two ends. Germline V lookup: CDR1 SQVTM, CDR2 ANQGSEA. TCRdb's copy holds only in-frame clones and misses some; the assay was immunoSEQ multiplex PCR. The sample includes about 150,000 clones, approximately 92% of them seen just once. The receptor was isolated from an adult in good health. J is TRBJ1-1 and V is TRBV29-1, with D perhaps TRBD1 (5 bases). The specimen was peripheral blood, collected on day 0 of AZD1222 vaccination. The CDR3 reads CSVVEGAFAAFF. The CDR3 DNA is TGCAGCGTTGTGGAAGGGGCCTTCGCAGCTTTCTTT.